The following is a T cell receptor (beta chain) sequence with its context. The antigen remains undetermined. This sample is drawn from a study of PD-L1 blockade in urothelial cancer. About the research overall: Median T cell yield per blood sample was over 130,000 cells. Broader study findings: Below-median TCR clonality that was measured in pretreatment blood predicted better survival.

Documented time point: peripheral blood 6 weeks after treatment start. TCRdb keeps only in-frame clones here, not all; method: immunoSEQ multiplex PCR. Among about 120,000 clones listed, about 89% were seen once. This clonotype was sampled from a man in his 60s with urothelial cancer. The material sequenced was PBMCs, taken around atezolizumab (anti-PD-L1) treatment.

CDR3 protein: CASRPTGSPGGYTF. CDR3 DNA: TGTGCCAGCAGACCGACAGGGAGCCCGGGTGGCTACACCTTC. This sequence joins TRBV28 and TRBJ1-2; TRBD1 matches at 7 bases. J gave up 7 bases and V 6 bases, and 11 bases lay outside the gene matches. This CDR3 has 14 amino acids. The germline V gene encodes CDR1 MDHEN and CDR2 SYDVKM.